This passage covers 7 T cell receptor beta chains from one sample sequenced in a study of STAT5B mutations in CD4+ large granular lymphocyte leukemia. Profiled with immunoSEQ multiplex PCR; TCRdb holds only in-frame clones, not every one. The sample yields 30,000 to 40,000 clones, about 76% seen once. Material: CD4+ T cells from blood buffy coats. Receptors originate from a human donor in good health.

This rearrangement joins TRBV5-1 to TRBJ2-1; 9 bases match TRBD1. There are 16 residues in the CDR3. Germline CDR1 is SGHRS and CDR2 is YFSETQ. The J segment lost 3 bases and the V segment lost 4 bases, leaving 8 bases of the junction unmatched. The CDR3 sequence: CASSHSGTGSYNEQFF. For the CDR3, the DNA is TGCGCCAGCAGCCATTCTGGGACAGGGAGCTACAATGAGCAGTTCTTC.

The chain uses TRBV6-5 and TRBJ2-1; 9 bases fit TRBD2. Germline values: CDR1 MNHEY, CDR2 SVGAGI. The CDR3 is made up of 15 amino acids. J lost 7 bases, V lost 2 bases, and 6 bases had no gene match. This chain's CDR3 is CASSYRREGLNEQFF. CDR3 bases: TGTGCCAGCAGTTACCGGCGGGAGGGCCTAAATGAGCAGTTCTTC.

This chain joins TRBV7-2 and TRBJ2-7; D is uncertain. Deletions cut 5 bases from V and 5 bases from J, with 22 bases between. Germline V gene lookup returns CDR1 SGHTA and CDR2 FQGNSA. There are 16 residues in the CDR3. The DNA of the CDR3 is TGTGCCAGCAGCCAGATGGGAAGCGTACCCACGCACGAGCAGTACTTC. This translates into CASSQMGSVPTHEQYF.

In the case of this clone: The sample carries other DNA sequences with the same CDR3. V usage is TRBV18 and J usage is TRBJ2-7, with D uncertain. The germline V and J ends were trimmed by 6 bases and 4 bases, with 19 bases remaining between them. Germline CDR1 reads KGHSH; CDR2 reads LQKENI. The CDR3 consists of 15 residues. The CDR3 DNA follows: TGTGCCAGCTCGCCGGTCCCTAAGGTGGCTTACGAGCAGTACTTC. Translated, it gives CASSPVPKVAYEQYF. Based on the CDR3 plus reference TRBV18 and TRBJ2-7, the full variable domain is NAGVMQNPRHLVRRRGQEARLRCSPMKGHSHVYWYRQLPEEGLKFMVYLQKENIIDESGMPKERFSAEFPKEGPSILRIQQVVRGDSAAYFCASSPVPKVAYEQYFGPGTRLTVT.

The CDR3 region is CAWSPGRNEKLFF. CDR3 sequence (DNA): TGTGCCTGGAGCCCGGGGCGGAATGAAAAACTGTTTTTT. J is TRBJ1-4 and V is TRBV30; weak D call: TRBD1 (5 bases). The CDR3 is 13 residues long. V lost 3 bases to trimming and J lost 5 bases, with 10 bases between them. Germline CDR1 GTSNPN, CDR2 SVGIG (reference sequence).

The V gene is TRBV18, the J gene TRBJ1-1, with TRBD1 identical over 7 bases. The CDR3 is 15 amino acids. Germline V gives CDR1 KGHSH, CDR2 LQKENI. The V and J ends lost 4 bases and 0 bases, in that order; junction bases with no gene match: 5. The CDR3 loop is CASSRGQAMNTEAFF. The CDR3 DNA sequence: TGTGCCAGCTCACGAGGACAGGCAATGAACACTGAAGCTTTCTTT. The full variable domain, in which reference TRBV18 and TRBJ1-1 provide the parts outside the CDR3, is NAGVMQNPRHLVRRRGQEARLRCSPMKGHSHVYWYRQLPEEGLKFMVYLQKENIIDESGMPKERFSAEFPKEGPSILRIQQVVRGDSAAYFCASSRGQAMNTEAFFGQGTRLTVV.

The chain combines TRBV19 with TRBJ2-1; a weak D match, TRBD1 (6 bases). In germline, CDR1 is LNHDA, CDR2 SQIVND (reference sequence). Trimming took 5 bases from V and 4 from J, leaving 15 bases between them. The CDR3 runs to 15 residues. The CDR3 region is CASSVDGTTYNEQFF. The CDR3 DNA sequence: TGTGCCAGTAGTGTCGACGGGACAACGTACAATGAGCAGTTCTTC.